Below are 3 T cell receptor beta chains sequenced from a single sample in a study of PD-1 blockade in classical Hodgkin lymphoma. Exposure to brentuximab vedotin varied, and each patient had relapsed following autologous stem cell transplantation. The method was immunoSEQ multiplex PCR; TCRdb's version includes in-frame clones alone and lacks a portion of them. Among about 100,000 clones listed, around nine tenths were seen once. This sample comprised peripheral blood mononuclear cells (PBMCs), obtained before the second cycle of nivolumab. Every receptor here comes from a human donor with classical Hodgkin lymphoma.

V and J are TRBV27 and TRBJ2-1; 11 nucleotides match TRBD1. In germline, CDR1 is MNHEY, CDR2 SMNVEV (reference sequence). The V segment lost 5 bases and the J segment 9 bases; nucleotides outside the gene matches: 6. The CDR3 contains 14 residues. The CDR3 loop is CASSPGTGGVEQFF. CDR3 coding DNA: TGTGCCAGCAGTCCCGGGACAGGGGGAGTTGAGCAGTTCTTC.

This chain joins TRBV2 and TRBJ1-1, with 7 bases identical to TRBD1. This CDR3 has 12 residues. Trimming cost V 8 bases and J 6 bases; bases outside gene matches: 6. Germline CDR1 reads SNHLY; CDR2 reads FYNNEI. Here the CDR3 DNA reads TGTGCCAGCGGGAGGGGGCTCCCTGAAGCTTTCTTT. Its translation is CASGRGLPEAFF.

The rearrangement links TRBV30 to TRBJ1-4, with D hard to call. Germline assignment: CDR1 GTSNPN and CDR2 SVGIG (reference sequence). The CDR3 totals 14 residues. Trimming pared 0 bases from V and 7 bases from J, leaving 12 bases between. The CDR3 sequence is CAWSVGGSGEKLFF. CDR3 nucleotide sequence: TGTGCCTGGAGTGTTGGCGGGTCTGGTGAAAAACTGTTTTTT.